The source of this T cell receptor beta chain is a study of T cell responses to AZD1222 COVID-19 vaccine (dated by TCRdb to about 2021). In the study overall: TCR sequencing was performed for approximately 240 trial participants, of whom roughly 200 were given two doses of AZD1222 and about 25 were given two doses of MenACWY control vaccine. Trial participants were enrolled by age into 18-55, 56-69 and 70-plus year subgroups, with around 140, 26 and 57 TCR-sequenced participants respectively.

Concerning this clone itself: Its antigen remains unidentified. Per-nucleotide qualities are absent, and no much larger clonotype sits a single base away.

The CDR3, from cysteine to phenylalanine, totals 16 residues. Only the CDR3 DNA is retained, 48 bases long and in frame from the first base. The germline V gene (reference sequence) sets CDR1 to LNHDA and CDR2 to SQIVND. The V end gives up 3 bases and the J end 5 bases, leaving 4 bases in the junction not matched to a gene. The CDR3 regions of human TCRbeta chains were analyzed by immunosequencing. Turning to the authors' computational methods: TCRs in the repertoires were compared against a reference library of SARS-CoV-2-specific TCRs that had been generated with the MIRA antigen-specificity platform. Breadth was defined as the fraction of unique TCRs that were SARS-CoV-2-associated. Depth was defined as the fraction of total T cells that were SARS-CoV-2-associated. Using the MIRA data, every spike-specific TCR was mapped to the spike region that the TCR reacted to and assigned to either a CD4 or a CD8 class. Log10-transformed breadth and depth values were compared by one-way ANOVA with Sidak's multiple comparisons tests. TCRdb limited this immuneACCESS table to in-frame rearrangements with V and J called. A share of clones is missing; checked studies link under half to unresolved V genes, and the rest is unexplained. The DNA was the basis for D and trimming; V, J and clone size are from that table. The sample records 110,000 or so clones, 86% of which are singletons. 3% of the sample lies in the top ten.

What the work shows at the level of the full study, not this receptor alone: Most participants were white British and females outnumbered males, and the authors suggested that clonal diversity may have been underestimated. Reportedly, almost half of the unique spike-specific TCRs recognized epitopes lying outside the regions that are mutated in the B.1.351 and B.1.1.7 variants. After two AZD1222 doses, both the breadth and the depth of spike-specific TCRs were significantly higher than at day 0 and than in MenACWY recipients. Only six AZD1222 recipients were SARS-CoV-2 seropositive at baseline, limiting conclusions about previously exposed vaccinees. Because no samples from the day 14 peak response were available, repertoires could be characterized only after the peak T cell response. In the small 56-69-year group, the increase in depth fell short of significance, most likely because of low power. The vaccine-associated CD4 TCRs covered the entire spike protein, and the dominant responses fell in regions 160-218 and 743-854.

In the paper's terms, the time point label means: about 28 days (+/-7) after the second vaccine dose. AZD1222 recipients with second doses at about 4 weeks or about 12 weeks were pooled, because spike-specific TCR depth and breadth did not differ between schedules. Vaccinee samples were obtained from the UK trials COV001 and COV002, which included a single-blind randomized controlled phase 2/3 trial of AZD1222 (ChAdOx1 nCoV-19) in healthy adults. For TCRbeta chain sequencing, PBMC samples from trial participants were taken at day 0 and at day 28 after the second dose. Sequencing used peripheral blood, obtained 28 days after the second AZD1222 dose. Recombination connected TRBV19 to TRBJ2-1, and TRBD2 aligns with 13 junction nucleotides. The clonotype originates from an adult who received the AZD1222 COVID-19 vaccine. CDR3 region: CASSISGLAGDNEQFF. Read as DNA, the sequence is TGTGCCAGTAGTATTAGCGGACTAGCGGGGGACAATGAGCAGTTCTTC.